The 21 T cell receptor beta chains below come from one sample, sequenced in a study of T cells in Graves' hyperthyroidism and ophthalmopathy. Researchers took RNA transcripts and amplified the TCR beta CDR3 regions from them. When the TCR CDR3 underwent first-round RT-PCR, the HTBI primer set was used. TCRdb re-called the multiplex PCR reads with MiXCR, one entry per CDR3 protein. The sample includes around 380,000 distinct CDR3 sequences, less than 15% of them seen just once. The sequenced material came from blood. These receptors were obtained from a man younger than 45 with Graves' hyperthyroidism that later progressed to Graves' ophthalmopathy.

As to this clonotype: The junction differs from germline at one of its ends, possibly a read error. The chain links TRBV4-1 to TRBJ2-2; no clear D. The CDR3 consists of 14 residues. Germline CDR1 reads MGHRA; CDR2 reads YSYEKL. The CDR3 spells CASSRLANIGELFF. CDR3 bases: TGCGCCAGCAGCCGTCTCGCGAACATCGGGGAGCTGTTTTTT.

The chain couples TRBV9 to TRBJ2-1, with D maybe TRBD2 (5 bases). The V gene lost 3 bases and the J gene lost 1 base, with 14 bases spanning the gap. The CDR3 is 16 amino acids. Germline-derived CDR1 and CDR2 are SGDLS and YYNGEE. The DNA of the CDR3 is TGTGCCAGCAGCGGGCACAGCGGACCTTCCTACAATGAGCAGTTCTTC. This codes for CASSGHSGPSYNEQFF.

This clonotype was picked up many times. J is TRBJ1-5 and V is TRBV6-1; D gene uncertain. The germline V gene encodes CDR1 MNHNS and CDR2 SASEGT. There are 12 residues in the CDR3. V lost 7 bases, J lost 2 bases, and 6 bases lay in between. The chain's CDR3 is CASKRGNQPQHF. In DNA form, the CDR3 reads TGTGCCAGCAAGAGGGGCAATCAGCCCCAGCATTTT.

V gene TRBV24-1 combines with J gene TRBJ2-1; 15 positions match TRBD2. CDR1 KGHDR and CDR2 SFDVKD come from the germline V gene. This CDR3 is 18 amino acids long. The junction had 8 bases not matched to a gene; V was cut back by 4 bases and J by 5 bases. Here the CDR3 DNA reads TGTGCCACCAGTGACCGGACTAGCGGGGGGGCCTGGGACAATGAGCAGTTCTTC. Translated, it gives CATSDRTSGGAWDNEQFF.

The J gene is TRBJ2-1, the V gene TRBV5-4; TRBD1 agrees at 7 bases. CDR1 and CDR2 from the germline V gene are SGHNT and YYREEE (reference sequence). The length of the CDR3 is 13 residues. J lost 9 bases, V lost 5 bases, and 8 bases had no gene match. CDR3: CASRQTGDTEQFF. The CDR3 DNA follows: TGTGCCAGCAGGCAAACAGGGGATACTGAGCAGTTCTTC. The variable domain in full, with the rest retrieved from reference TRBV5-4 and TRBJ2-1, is ETGVTQSPTHLIKTRGQQVTLRCSSQSGHNTVSWYQQALGQGPQFIFQYYREEENGRGNFPPRFSGLQFPNYSSELNVNALELDDSALYLCASRQTGDTEQFFGPGTRLTVL.

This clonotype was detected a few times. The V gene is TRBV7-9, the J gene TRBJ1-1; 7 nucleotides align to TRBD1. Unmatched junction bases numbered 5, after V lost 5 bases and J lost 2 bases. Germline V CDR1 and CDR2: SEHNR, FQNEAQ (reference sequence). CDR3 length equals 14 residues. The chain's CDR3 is CASSTWTGNTEAFF. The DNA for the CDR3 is TGTGCCAGCAGCACCTGGACAGGCAACACTGAAGCTTTCTTT. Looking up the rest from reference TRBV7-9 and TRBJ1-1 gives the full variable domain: DTGVSQNPRHKITKRGQNVTFRCDPISEHNRLYWYRQTLGQGPEFLTYFQNEAQLEKSRLLSDRFSAERPKGSFSTLEIQRTEQGDSAMYLCASSTWTGNTEAFFGQGTRLTVV.

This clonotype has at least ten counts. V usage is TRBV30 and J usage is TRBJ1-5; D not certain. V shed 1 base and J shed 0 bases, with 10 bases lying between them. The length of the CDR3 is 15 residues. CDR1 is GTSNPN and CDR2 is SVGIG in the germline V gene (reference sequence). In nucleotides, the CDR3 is TGTGCCTGGAGTGCTTGGACGGATAGCAATCAGCCCCAGCATTTT. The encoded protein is CAWSAWTDSNQPQHF.

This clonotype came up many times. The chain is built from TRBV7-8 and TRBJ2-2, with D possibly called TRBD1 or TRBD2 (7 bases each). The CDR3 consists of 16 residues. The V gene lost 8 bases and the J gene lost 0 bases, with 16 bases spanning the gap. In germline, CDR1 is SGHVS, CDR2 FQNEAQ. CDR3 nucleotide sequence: TGTGCCAGCTTTGAGGGGGCGGGGGCGAACACCGGGGAGCTGTTTTTT. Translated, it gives CASFEGAGANTGELFF.

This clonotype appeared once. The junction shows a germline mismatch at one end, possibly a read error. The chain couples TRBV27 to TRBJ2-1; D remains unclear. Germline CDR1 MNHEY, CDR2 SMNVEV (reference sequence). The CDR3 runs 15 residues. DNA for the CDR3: TGTGCCAGCACCTCCGGTGGGTTCGGCTACAATGAGCAGTCCTTC. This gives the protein CASTSGGFGYNEQSF.

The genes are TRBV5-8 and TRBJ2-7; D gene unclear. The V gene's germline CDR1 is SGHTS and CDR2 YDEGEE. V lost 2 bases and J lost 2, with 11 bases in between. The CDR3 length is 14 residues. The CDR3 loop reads CASSFGRLTYEQYF. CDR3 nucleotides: TGTGCCAGCAGCTTCGGGCGGCTGACCTACGAGCAGTACTTC.

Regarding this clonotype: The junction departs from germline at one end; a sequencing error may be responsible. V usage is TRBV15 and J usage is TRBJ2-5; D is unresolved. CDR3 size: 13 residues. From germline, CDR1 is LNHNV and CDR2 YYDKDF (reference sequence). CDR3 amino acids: CATNRARVETQYF. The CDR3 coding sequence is TGTGCCACCAACAGAGCAAGGGTAGAGACCCAGTACTTC.

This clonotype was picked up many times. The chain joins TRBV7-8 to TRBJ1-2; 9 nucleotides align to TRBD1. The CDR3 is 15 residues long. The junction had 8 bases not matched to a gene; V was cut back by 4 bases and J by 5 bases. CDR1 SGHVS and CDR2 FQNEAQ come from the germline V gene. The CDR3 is CASSSTPGQGYGYTF. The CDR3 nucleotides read TGTGCCAGCAGCTCAACCCCGGGACAGGGATATGGCTACACCTTC.

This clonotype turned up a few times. CDR3 amino acids: CASSILAGELFF. The CDR3 DNA is TGTGCCAGTAGTATATTGGCCGGGGAGCTGTTTTTT. The chain couples TRBV19 to TRBJ2-2; D unclear. The V gene lost 2 bases and the J gene lost 6 bases, with 4 bases spanning the gap. The CDR3 covers 12 residues. CDR1 LNHDA and CDR2 SQIVND come from the germline V gene (reference sequence).

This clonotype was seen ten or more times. The CDR3 reads CSVEAWNTEAFF. The CDR3 coding sequence is TGCAGCGTTGAAGCCTGGAACACTGAAGCTTTCTTT. This chain links TRBV29-1 with TRBJ1-1; no definite D call. The ends were cut back, 1 base at V and 1 base at J, with 4 bases in the middle. Germline V gene lookup returns CDR1 SQVTM and CDR2 ANQGSEA. The CDR3 runs 12 residues.

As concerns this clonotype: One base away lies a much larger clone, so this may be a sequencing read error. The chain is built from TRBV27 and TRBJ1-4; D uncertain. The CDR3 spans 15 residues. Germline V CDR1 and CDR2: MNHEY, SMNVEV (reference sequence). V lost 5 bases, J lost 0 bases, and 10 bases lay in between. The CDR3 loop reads CASSPGPATNEKLFF. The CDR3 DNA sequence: TGTGCCAGCAGTCCCGGGCCTGCAACTAATGAAAAACTGTTTTTT.

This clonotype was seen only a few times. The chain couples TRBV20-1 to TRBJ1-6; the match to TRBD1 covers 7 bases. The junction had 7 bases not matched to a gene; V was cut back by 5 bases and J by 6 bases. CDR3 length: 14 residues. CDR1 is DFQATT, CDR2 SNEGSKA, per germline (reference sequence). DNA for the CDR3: TGCAGTGCTCCCCGGGACAGCACTAATTCACCCCTCCACTTT. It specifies CSAPRDSTNSPLHF.

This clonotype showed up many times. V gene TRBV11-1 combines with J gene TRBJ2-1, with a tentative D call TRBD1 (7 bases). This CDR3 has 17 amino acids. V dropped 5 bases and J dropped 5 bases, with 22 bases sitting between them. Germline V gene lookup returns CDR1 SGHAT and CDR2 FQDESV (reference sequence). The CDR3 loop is CASSLEGAWTGDNEQFF. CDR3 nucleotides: TGTGCCAGCAGCCTAGAGGGGGCGTGGACGGGAGACAATGAGCAGTTCTTC.

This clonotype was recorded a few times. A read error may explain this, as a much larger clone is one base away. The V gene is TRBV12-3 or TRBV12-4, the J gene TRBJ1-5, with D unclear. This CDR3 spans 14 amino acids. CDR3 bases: TGTGCTACGGGAAGATCTGAGGGCAATCAGGCCCAGCATTTT. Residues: CATGRSEGNQAQHF.

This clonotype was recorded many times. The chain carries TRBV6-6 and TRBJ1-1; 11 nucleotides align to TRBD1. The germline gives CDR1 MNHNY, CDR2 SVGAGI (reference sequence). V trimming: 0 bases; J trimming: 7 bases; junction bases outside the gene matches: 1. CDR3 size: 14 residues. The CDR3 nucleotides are TGTGCCAGCAGTTACTCGGGGACAGGGGGTGAAGCTTTCTTT. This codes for CASSYSGTGGEAFF.

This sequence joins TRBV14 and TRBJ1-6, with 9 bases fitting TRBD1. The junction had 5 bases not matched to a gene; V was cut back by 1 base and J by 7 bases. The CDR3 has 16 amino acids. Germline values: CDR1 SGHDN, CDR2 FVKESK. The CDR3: CASSQVQGARNSPLHF. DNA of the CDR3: TGTGCCAGCAGCCAAGTACAGGGGGCAAGGAATTCACCCCTCCACTTT.

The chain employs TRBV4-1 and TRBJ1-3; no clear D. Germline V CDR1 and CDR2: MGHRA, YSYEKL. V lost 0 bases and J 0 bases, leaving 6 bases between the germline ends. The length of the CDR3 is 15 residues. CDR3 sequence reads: CASSQDVSSGNTIYF. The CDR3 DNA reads TGCGCCAGCAGCCAAGATGTTAGCTCTGGAAACACCATATATTTT.